This T cell receptor beta chain was obtained from a study of identical twins. CDR1 and CDR2 (germline): SGHTA, FQGNSA. Trimming stripped 6 bases from V and 1 base from J, with 14 bases between. This CDR3 spans 15 amino acids. TCRdb re-derived calls from the 5' RACE reads in MiXCR, one entry per CDR3 protein. The sample contains a few hundred thousand distinct CDR3 sequences, 9.6% of which appear only once. This sample also appeared in a second study, on yellow fever vaccine responses in identical twins.

The sample was PBMCs. This sequence originates from a woman aged 18-30 years in good health. The rearrangement links TRBV7-2 to TRBJ2-3; D may correspond to TRBD1 or TRBD2 (5 bases each). This CDR3 reads CASRLRDGRTDTQYF. In DNA form, the CDR3 reads TGTGCCAGCAGATTACGGGACGGACGCACAGATACGCAGTATTTT.